This T cell receptor beta chain was captured by sequencing in a study of blood T cell repertoires in COVID-19. Whole-study context: The origin of the acute and convalescent COVID-19 samples was the United States, Italy and Spain. In each case, the material was cDNA or gDNA derived from T cells, B-cell-depleted T cells, or PBMCs.

Authors' data handling: Quantification of nucleated cells was approximated via reference gene primer amplification. Profiled with immunoSEQ multiplex PCR; TCRdb holds only in-frame clones, not every one. V and J calls and clone size are those listed in that table; D and trimming were worked out from the DNA. This table holds roughly 100,000 clones, around 82% found once. Material: peripheral blood. The TCR sequence derives from a man between 60 and 70 years old with acute or convalescent COVID-19.

CDR3 nucleotides: TGTGCCAGCAGTTCCCTTCGGACTAGCGGGAGACGAAACAATGAGCAGTTCTTC. It encodes CASSSLRTSGRRNNEQFF. The rearrangement joins TRBV6-2 or TRBV6-3 to TRBJ2-1; 13 positions agree with TRBD2. CDR1 and CDR2 from the germline V gene are MNHEY and SVGEGT. With V trimmed by 4 bases and J by 5 bases, 11 bases remained unmatched. This CDR3 spans 18 amino acids.